The text below deals with one T cell receptor (beta chain). CDR3 length equals 14 residues. The V end was cut by 3 bases, the J end by 2 bases, with 11 bases between. CDR1 and CDR2 from the germline V gene are LNHDA and SQIVND (reference sequence). As handled by the study authors: By means of reference gene primer amplification, nucleated cell counts were estimated. Libraries were prepared by immunoSEQ multiplex PCR; TCRdb keeps only in-frame clonotypes and omits some of them. Clone size and V and J calls were adopted from that table, with D and trimming inferred from the DNA. The profile covers 180,000 or so clones, with approximately 85% appearing a single time and about 6.3% taken by the ten largest. The data belong to a study of blood T cell repertoires in COVID-19. Across the whole study: The origin of the acute and convalescent COVID-19 samples was the United States, Italy and Spain. T cells, B-cell-depleted T cells, or PBMCs supplied cDNA or gDNA.

Resolution of symptoms, clearance, or two negative PCRs was present in recovered Cohort 3 donors. This clonotype was sampled from a middle-aged man who had recovered from COVID-19. The chain uses TRBV19 and TRBJ2-7; a possible D gene is TRBD1 (5 bases). The specimen sequenced was PBMCs or T cells enriched from blood (not recorded which). The CDR3 spells CASSIATATYEQYF. CDR3 nucleotide sequence: TGTGCCAGTAGTATTGCGACAGCAACCTACGAGCAGTACTTC.